Below are 15 T cell receptor beta chains sequenced from a single sample in a study of long-term antiretroviral therapy in people with HIV. At the survey level, the v3.0 immunoSEQ assay was run. Measured with immunoSEQ multiplex PCR; TCRdb has only the in-frame clones, and not every one. The table has approximately 30,000 clones, 65% to 85% seen once. Sequencing was performed on unsorted PBMCs, taken 2.7 to 2.9 years after starting antiretroviral therapy. The receptors originated from a man aged 30-40 years with HIV.

CDR3 amino acids: CASSLGGQGIYGYTF. Written as DNA, the CDR3 is TGTGCCAGCAGCTTAGGGGGACAGGGAATCTATGGCTACACCTTC. The rearrangement joins TRBV7-2 to TRBJ1-2; 9 nucleotides line up with TRBD1. The CDR3 length is 15 residues. V lost 1 base, J lost 4 bases, and 4 bases stayed unmatched. Germline values: CDR1 SGHTA, CDR2 FQGNSA. Combining the CDR3 with reference TRBV7-2 and TRBJ1-2 gives the whole variable domain GAGVSQSPSNKVTEKGKDVELRCDPISGHTALYWYRQSLGQGLEFLIYFQGNSAPDKSGLPSDRFSAERTGGSVSTLTIQRTQQEDSAVYLCASSLGGQGIYGYTFGSGTRLTVV.

The genes are TRBV7-8 and TRBJ2-1, with 7 positions matching TRBD1. The CDR3 has 13 residues. Germline V gives CDR1 SGHVS, CDR2 FQNEAQ. The V and J ends lost 5 bases and 6 bases, in that order; junction bases with no gene match: 4. CDR3 residues: CASSLGTVNEQFF. CDR3 coding DNA: TGTGCCAGCAGCCTCGGGACAGTCAATGAGCAGTTCTTC.

The chain recombines TRBV6-1 with TRBJ2-2; D not certain. CDR3 length: 12 amino acids. Germline V lookup: CDR1 MNHNS, CDR2 SASEGT. The V end was cut by 6 bases, the J end by 5 bases, with 7 bases between. The CDR3 DNA sequence: TGTGCCAGCAGACCTCCAACCGGGGAGCTGTTTTTT. Its protein product is CASRPPTGELFF.

The V call is TRBV5-1, the J call TRBJ2-3, with unresolved D. In germline, CDR1 is SGHRS, CDR2 YFSETQ. The CDR3 covers 13 residues. V lost 0 bases and J 7 bases, leaving 9 bases between the germline ends. The CDR3 region is CASSLDSTYTQYF. CDR3 bases: TGCGCCAGCAGCTTGGACTCCACCTATACGCAGTATTTT.

The rearrangement uses TRBV5-1 and TRBJ2-3, with 13 bases lining up with TRBD2. The germline V gene encodes CDR1 SGHRS and CDR2 YFSETQ. The length of the CDR3 is 15 residues. Trimming cost V 5 bases and J 4 bases; bases outside gene matches: 4. The chain's CDR3 is CASRVTSGGSDTQYF. The CDR3 DNA reads TGCGCCAGCAGGGTGACTAGCGGGGGGTCAGATACGCAGTATTTT.

The chain uses TRBV7-3 and TRBJ2-1; maybe TRBD2 (5 bases). This CDR3 region has 14 residues. Trimming removed 3 bases from V and 6 bases from J, with 12 bases in between. The V gene's germline CDR1 is SGHTA and CDR2 FQGTGA. The CDR3 loop reads CASSFVPSFNEQFF. CDR3 sequence (DNA): TGTGCCAGCAGCTTCGTCCCTAGCTTCAATGAGCAGTTCTTC.

This clone was detected only a few times. This chain links TRBV19 with TRBJ1-5; D unclear. The CDR3 length is 13 residues. The germline gives CDR1 LNHDA, CDR2 SQIVND (reference sequence). Deletions cut 0 bases from V and 6 bases from J, with 6 bases between. CDR3 nucleotides: TGTGCCAGTAGTATAGAGAGGGTTCAGCCCCAGCATTTT. Its translation is CASSIERVQPQHF.

This clone was seen more than once but under ten times. The chain couples TRBV30 to TRBJ2-7, with D uncertain. CDR3 length: 12 amino acids. Germline assignment: CDR1 GTSNPN and CDR2 SVGIG (reference sequence). The V end lost 0 bases, the J end lost 5 bases, and 8 bases lay between the germline ends. In nucleotides, the CDR3 is TGTGCCTGGAGTGTAACGGGCCACGAGCAGTACTTC. Its protein is CAWSVTGHEQYF.

The gene calls are TRBV30 and TRBJ1-1; 7 bases line up with TRBD1. Per the germline V gene, CDR1 is GTSNPN and CDR2 is SVGIG (reference sequence). After removal of 3 bases from V and 12 bases from J, the junction contained 10 bases not matched to a gene. The CDR3 is 12 amino acids. The DNA for the CDR3 is TGTGCCTGGAGCTACCAGGGGGGTGGAACTTTCTTT. Its translation is CAWSYQGGGTFF.

This sequence joins TRBV19 and TRBJ2-4; D is ambiguous. The CDR3 loop spans 14 amino acids. Trimming cost V 1 base and J 8 bases, with 12 bases left between them. From germline, CDR1 is LNHDA and CDR2 SQIVND (reference sequence). The CDR3: CASSIGLPHDIQYF. The CDR3 DNA follows: TGTGCCAGTAGTATAGGACTTCCCCACGACATTCAGTACTTC.

The V call is TRBV28, the J call TRBJ2-1; weak D call: TRBD1 (5 bases). Germline CDR1 and CDR2: MDHEN and SYDVKM. With 5 bases removed from V and 10 bases from J, the gap between germline ends came to 15 bases. This CDR3 has 13 amino acids. The CDR3 spells CASSPQGFREQFF. In nucleotides, the CDR3 is TGTGCCAGCAGTCCCCAGGGTTTCCGGGAGCAGTTCTTC.

This clone has a single count. CDR3 in amino acids: CASRPGQGANSNQPQHF. The CDR3 bases are TGTGCCAGTAGACCGGGACAGGGGGCCAATAGCAATCAGCCCCAGCATTTT. The J gene is TRBJ1-5, the V gene TRBV19; 12 nucleotides match TRBD1. From germline, CDR1 is LNHDA and CDR2 SQIVND (reference sequence). The CDR3 is 17 residues long. J lost 0 bases, V lost 6 bases, and 6 bases had no gene match.

The chain joins TRBV2 to TRBJ1-3, with a weak D call TRBD1 (5 bases). This CDR3 comprises 16 residues. V lost 10 bases and J 0 bases, leaving 19 bases between the germline ends. The germline V gene has CDR1 SNHLY and CDR2 FYNNEI. CDR3 coding DNA: TGTGCCACGACCGGGACCCAGTCTTTCTCTGGAAACACCATATATTTT. Its translation is CATTGTQSFSGNTIYF.

This clone was detected once. This chain connects TRBV15 to TRBJ2-5, with 9 nucleotides matching TRBD1. The CDR3 sequence is 21 residues long. Germline CDR1 is LNHNV and CDR2 is YYDKDF (reference sequence). V lost 0 bases, J lost 2 bases, and 19 bases stayed unmatched. CDR3 DNA: TGTGCCACCAGCAGAGATTCACTGTGGGACGTTACAGGGGGCTGGCAAGAGACCCAGTACTTC. This sequence encodes CATSRDSLWDVTGGWQETQYF.

The chain carries TRBV18 and TRBJ1-1; D is unclear. The CDR3 extends over 17 amino acids. Per the germline V gene, CDR1 is KGHSH and CDR2 is LQKENI. Trimming stripped 3 bases from V and 0 bases from J, with 17 bases between. The CDR3 nucleotides read TGTGCCAGCTCACCTCTTATGGTGGCGCTTATGAACACTGAAGCTTTCTTT. This gives the protein CASSPLMVALMNTEAFF. Looking up the rest from reference TRBV18 and TRBJ1-1 gives the full variable domain: NAGVMQNPRHLVRRRGQEARLRCSPMKGHSHVYWYRQLPEEGLKFMVYLQKENIIDESGMPKERFSAEFPKEGPSILRIQQVVRGDSAAYFCASSPLMVALMNTEAFFGQGTRLTVV.